A selection of T cell receptor beta chains follows, all from one sample in a study of blood T cell repertoires in COVID-19. The assay was immunoSEQ multiplex PCR, and TCRdb's table has in-frame clones only and misses some. This sample carries 140,000 to 150,000 clones, approximately 90% of them seen once, and the ten largest clones take more than 0.8%. Sequencing was performed on peripheral blood. The receptors come from a woman aged 45-65 years with acute or convalescent COVID-19. CDR3s include the opening cysteine and the closing phenylalanine or tryptophan. A D gene is named only where the DNA matches it firmly.

V	J	D	CDR3
TRBV6-4	TRBJ2-2	NA	CASSRDRNTGELFF
TRBV30	TRBJ1-2	NA	CAWIRGVGGYTF
TRBV7-3	TRBJ2-1	TRBD2	CASSQTSGYNEQFF
TRBV11-2	TRBJ1-2	TRBD1	CASSLEGGRGPNGYTF
TRBV7-9	TRBJ2-7	NA	CASSLGQGVPYEQYF
TRBV10-1	TRBJ2-2	TRBD1	CASRDREVTGELFF
TRBV2	TRBJ1-1	NA	CASSEGGAGTEAFF
TRBV5-1	TRBJ1-1	TRBD1	CASSLAGTGLAEAFF
TRBV2	TRBJ1-6	TRBD1	CASSVGWTGSSPLHF
TRBV7-7	TRBJ2-1	NA	CASSLARGSHNEQFF
TRBV5-4	TRBJ2-7	NA	CASSLGTSLEQYF
TRBV19	TRBJ1-5	TRBD1	CASSIGAGGLGGNQPQHF
TRBV7-3	TRBJ1-2	TRBD1	CASSTPGRGRNGYTF
TRBV3-1/TRBV3-2	TRBJ1-2	TRBD1	CASSPGTGDWGYTF
TRBV4-1	TRBJ2-1	NA	CASSQSGGSSYNEQFF
TRBV5-1	TRBJ2-2	NA	CASSLLSGQGINTGELFF
TRBV24-1	TRBJ1-2	NA	CATSDEQDLYGYTF
TRBV5-6	TRBJ2-2	TRBD1	CASSRDRGTGELFF
TRBV27	TRBJ1-2	TRBD1	CASSTGGNGYTF
TRBV9	TRBJ2-2	NA	CASTQGTGELFF
TRBV5-4	TRBJ2-1	TRBD1	CASSPTGVVEQFF
TRBV18	TRBJ2-3	NA	CASSPPTSTDTQYF
TRBV3-1/TRBV3-2	TRBJ2-3	TRBD2	CASSQGGGSGPDTQYF
TRBV11-2	TRBJ2-7	NA	CASSSRRARDDYEQYF
TRBV27	TRBJ2-1	TRBD2	CASSLFREGRGNEQFF
TRBV11-2	TRBJ1-1	TRBD1	CASSSPGTENTEAFF
TRBV27	TRBJ1-6	TRBD1	CASRTGESPLHF
TRBV7-3	TRBJ2-1	NA	CASSSDPEGEQFF
TRBV3-1/TRBV3-2	TRBJ2-1	TRBD1	CASSQVQGAKNEQFF
TRBV9	TRBJ1-1	TRBD1	CASSVAFGTGEAFF
TRBV29-1	TRBJ1-1	NA	CSVGGPNTEAFF
TRBV19	TRBJ2-3	NA	CASRSPPAGSTDTQYF
TRBV11-3	TRBJ2-1	NA	CASSPICSGQHNEQFF
TRBV5-1	TRBJ2-7	TRBD1	CASSLAGQGEYEQYF
TRBV19	TRBJ2-3	TRBD1	CASSIGDSPGDTQYF
TRBV30	TRBJ1-1	NA	CAWSTGMSLKAFF
TRBV5-4	TRBJ1-1	NA	CASSLDREGYTEAFF
TRBV19	TRBJ2-1	TRBD2	CASSSWELAGDYNEQFF
TRBV27	TRBJ1-4	TRBD1	CASSSSWGTGREKLFF
TRBV10-3	TRBJ2-1	NA	CAISELILSYNEQFF
TRBV20-1	TRBJ2-7	NA	CSASQAPGPSYEQYF
TRBV7-8	TRBJ1-5	NA	CASSHGGSNQPQHF
TRBV4-1	TRBJ1-2	NA	CASSQETGFYGYTF
TRBV11-2	TRBJ2-7	NA	CASSFEDTDDEQYF
TRBV30	TRBJ1-5	NA	CAWRTGQLVNQPQHF
TRBV9	TRBJ1-1	TRBD1	CASSVGQYTEAFF
TRBV19	TRBJ1-5	NA	CASSSPPGTVNQPQHF
TRBV25-1	TRBJ1-1	NA	CASRITDEAFF
TRBV11-1	TRBJ2-3	TRBD1	CASSRTGGADTQYF
TRBV15	TRBJ1-2	NA	CATTEGNYGYTF
TRBV28	TRBJ1-2	NA	CASSLLIQGGYGYTF
TRBV10-1	TRBJ1-5	NA	CASSPGQGSGTFPGVSNQPQHF
TRBV7-3	TRBJ2-2	NA	CASSLSQGSNTGELFF
TRBV20-1	TRBJ1-2	NA	CSAPNYGYTF
TRBV5-1	TRBJ1-1	TRBD1	CASSGGQETEAFF
TRBV27	TRBJ1-1	NA	CASSSHRATEAFF
TRBV11-2	TRBJ1-1	TRBD1	CASSLDGQGEAFF
TRBV10-3	TRBJ1-5	NA	CAISEDSHNQPQHF
TRBV9	TRBJ2-1	TRBD1	CASLPATGFVYNEQFF
TRBV11-3	TRBJ2-2	NA	CASTAGTPNTGELFF